This T cell receptor beta chain was documented in a study of blood T cell repertoires in COVID-19. On the study more broadly: The United States, Italy and Spain provided the acute and convalescent COVID-19 samples. T cells, B-cell-depleted T cells, or PBMCs supplied cDNA or gDNA.

In the authors' workflow: Reference gene primer amplification yielded estimated nucleated cell counts. The assay was immunoSEQ multiplex PCR, and TCRdb's table has in-frame clones only and misses some. The V and J calls and the clone size are those of that table, but D and trimming were determined from the DNA. Here the sample spans tens of thousands of clones, 70% to 90% being singletons. The CDR3 extends over 13 amino acids. From germline, CDR1 is SGHTA and CDR2 FQGNSA. Trimming removed 4 bases from V and 5 bases from J, with 11 bases in between. This chain uses TRBV7-2 with TRBJ2-5; D unclear. The sequenced material came from peripheral blood. The TCR was taken from a woman of 80 years or more with acute or convalescent COVID-19. Here the CDR3 DNA reads TGTGCCAGCAGCTGGCACATGGGCGAGACCCAGTACTTC. Amino acids: CASSWHMGETQYF.